These 18 T cell receptor beta chains came from one sample sequenced in a study of Ad26.COV2.S vaccination and SARS-CoV-2 variants. TCRdb's copy holds only in-frame clones and misses some; the assay was immunoSEQ multiplex PCR. The data show 350,000 to 450,000 clones, with roughly nine tenths seen just once and under 5% held by the top ten. The source material was peripheral blood, sampled after recovery from COVID-19. Source of these receptors: a human donor who had recovered from COVID-19.

The CDR3 loop is CASSPQTSGGAYEQYF. The CDR3 region has the DNA TGTGCCAGCAGCCCTCAGACTAGCGGGGGGGCCTACGAGCAGTACTTC. The chain couples TRBV5-4 to TRBJ2-7; 14 bases agree with TRBD2. This CDR3 is built from 16 residues. From germline, CDR1 is SGHNT and CDR2 YYREEE (reference sequence). J was trimmed by 2 bases and V by 4 bases; bases with no gene match: 5.

This sequence joins TRBV5-1 and TRBJ1-6; D not resolved. CDR1 and CDR2 (germline): SGHRS, YFSETQ. The CDR3 is 16 amino acids. With 4 bases removed from V and 5 bases from J, the gap between germline ends came to 16 bases. This CDR3 is CASSPTATEDNSPLHF. CDR3 sequence (DNA): TGCGCCAGCAGCCCCACTGCGACGGAAGATAATTCACCCCTCCACTTT.

The V call is TRBV19, the J call TRBJ2-3; TRBD2 matches at 11 bases. The CDR3 sequence is 19 residues long. V gave up 4 bases and J gave up 0 bases; unmatched junction bases: 12. Germline values: CDR1 LNHDA, CDR2 SQIVND (reference sequence). CDR3: CASSKRASGGSISTDTQYF. CDR3 coding DNA: TGTGCCAGTAGTAAACGGGCTAGCGGGGGGTCTATTAGCACAGATACGCAGTATTTT.

V and J are TRBV9 and TRBJ2-2; tentatively, D is TRBD1 or TRBD2 (6 bases each). The germline V and J ends were trimmed by 5 bases and 1 base, with 12 bases remaining between them. The CDR3 is 15 amino acids. Looked up from germline, CDR1 is SGDLS and CDR2 is YYNGEE. Written as DNA, the CDR3 is TGTGCCAGCAGTCCCGAGGGGGGGAACACCGGGGAGCTGTTTTTT. Amino acids: CASSPEGGNTGELFF.

This clone was counted at least ten times. The V gene is TRBV4-1, the J gene TRBJ1-1; TRBD1 is a possible D gene (6 bases). Trimming left V 1 base short and J 6 bases short, with 15 bases between. This CDR3 has 15 amino acids. Germline-derived CDR1 and CDR2 are MGHRA and YSYEKL. CDR3 nucleotide sequence: TGCGCCAGCAGCCAAGCTCCAGGGGCCCAGCCTGAAGCTTTCTTT. Its protein product is CASSQAPGAQPEAFF.

This CDR3 is CASGLAPASNTGELFF. The DNA of the CDR3 is TGTGCTAGTGGTTTGGCCCCGGCCTCGAACACCGGGGAGCTGTTTTTT. The genes are TRBV12-5 and TRBJ2-2; D remains ambiguous. V shed 1 base and J shed 0 bases, with 9 bases lying between them. The germline gives CDR1 LGHNT, CDR2 FRNRAP. The length of the CDR3 is 16 residues.

The chain links TRBV21-1 to TRBJ1-6. TRBV21-1 is described as a pseudogene. The CDR3 is 17 amino acids. Here the CDR3 reads CASSIEGGNPYNSPLHF. CDR3 in DNA: TGTGCCAGCAGCATTGAAGGTGGGAACCCCTATAATTCACCCCTCCACTTT.

The chain is built from TRBV6-5 and TRBJ2-7, with TRBD2 matching 8 bases. There are 13 residues in the CDR3. The germline CDR1 and CDR2 sequences are MNHEY and SVGAGI. V was clipped by 2 bases and J by 6 bases; unmatched bases: 3. The CDR3 coding sequence is TGTGCCAGCAGTTACCTCGCGGGGGGCGAGCAGTACTTC. It specifies CASSYLAGGEQYF.

The gene calls are TRBV4-1 and TRBJ2-3; D is possibly TRBD2 (6 bases). Germline loops: CDR1 MGHRA, CDR2 YSYEKL. V lost 1 base, J lost 4 bases, and 15 bases lay in between. This CDR3 region has 16 residues. In DNA, the CDR3 is TGCGCCAGCAGCCAAGGTCCGGCGGGGCTCGCAGATACGCAGTATTTT. Its protein is CASSQGPAGLADTQYF.

J is TRBJ2-3 and V is TRBV5-4, with unresolved D. The CDR3 consists of 16 residues. The V end was cut by 4 bases, the J end by 0 bases, with 15 bases between. Germline CDR1 and CDR2: SGHNT and YYREEE (reference sequence). The CDR3 DNA reads as TGTGCCAGCAGCCGCGCTCGGTCGAGAAGCACAGATACGCAGTATTTT. It encodes CASSRARSRSTDTQYF.

V and J are TRBV9 and TRBJ1-4, with D uncertain. Trimming took 1 base from V and 0 from J, leaving 13 bases between them. The CDR3 is 17 amino acids. Germline V gene sequence: CDR1 SGDLS, CDR2 YYNGEE. The CDR3 DNA sequence: TGTGCCAGCAGCGTATCCCCCCACACAGCAACTAATGAAAAACTGTTTTTT. Translated: CASSVSPHTATNEKLFF.

This chain joins TRBV15 and TRBJ1-4; D might be TRBD1 (5 bases). Germline V gene lookup returns CDR1 LNHNV and CDR2 YYDKDF (reference sequence). The ends were cut back, 5 bases at V and 5 bases at J, with 15 bases in the middle. This CDR3 contains 15 residues. Here the CDR3 reads CATSAGGTENEKLFF. The CDR3, as DNA: TGTGCCACCAGCGCGGGCGGGACGGAGAATGAAAAACTGTTTTTT. Filled out from reference TRBV15 and TRBJ1-4, the complete variable domain reads DAMVIQNPRYQVTQFGKPVTLSCSQTLNHNVMYWYQQKSSQAPKLLFHYYDKDFNNEADTPDNFQSRRPNTSFCFLDIRSPGLGDTAMYLCATSAGGTENEKLFFGSGTQLSVL.

The chain is built from TRBV6-5 and TRBJ1-1, with TRBD1 as a possible D gene (5 bases). This CDR3 comprises 14 residues. Germline V CDR1 and CDR2: MNHEY, SVGAGI. The ends were cut back, 2 bases at V and 1 base at J, with 8 bases in the middle. The CDR3 bases are TGTGCCAGCAGTTACCTCGGACAGAACACTGAAGCTTTCTTT. It codes for CASSYLGQNTEAFF.

The rearrangement joins TRBV5-6 to TRBJ1-3; no clear D. Germline V gene sequence: CDR1 SGHDT, CDR2 YYEEEE. The CDR3 loop spans 15 amino acids. The V end lost 1 base, the J end lost 4 bases, and 12 bases lay between the germline ends. CDR3 protein: CASSLSGSGGNTIYF. The CDR3 nucleotides read TGTGCCAGCAGCTTGTCGGGGTCGGGGGGAAACACCATATATTTT.

J is TRBJ1-2 and V is TRBV6-2 or TRBV6-3; tentatively, D is TRBD1 (6 bases). Germline CDR1 and CDR2: MNHEY and SVGEGT. Trimming removed 6 bases at V and 3 bases at J, with 17 bases between. The CDR3 sequence is 15 residues long. The chain's CDR3 is CASSSLWRQDYGYTF. The CDR3 DNA follows: TGTGCCAGCAGCTCGCTTTGGAGACAGGACTATGGCTACACCTTC.

The gene calls are TRBV6-4 and TRBJ1-6; unclear D gene. With 4 bases removed from V and 8 bases from J, the gap between germline ends came to 12 bases. Germline V gives CDR1 MRHNA, CDR2 SNTAGT. CDR3 length: 14 residues. Here the CDR3 reads CASSVRSGDSPLHF. As DNA, the CDR3 is TGTGCCAGCAGTGTGAGATCGGGTGATTCACCCCTCCACTTT.

This rearrangement joins TRBV27 to TRBJ2-3; D is unresolved. This CDR3 contains 14 residues. V was trimmed by 10 bases and J by 0 bases, leaving 14 bases between them. CDR1 MNHEY and CDR2 SMNVEV come from the germline V gene (reference sequence). Written as DNA, the CDR3 is TGTGCCACCGCCGCCAGGCTCAGCACAGATACGCAGTATTTT. It encodes CATAARLSTDTQYF.

This chain links TRBV6-2 or TRBV6-3 with TRBJ1-2; perhaps TRBD1 as D (6 bases). Germline CDR1 reads MNHEY; CDR2 reads SVGEGT. The CDR3 runs to 13 residues. Trimming left V 6 bases short and J 8 bases short, with 16 bases between. CDR3 residues: CASSSYRVRGYTF. CDR3 nucleotides: TGTGCCAGCAGCTCATACAGGGTCCGCGGCTACACCTTC.